This T cell receptor (beta chain) derives from a study of cytomegalovirus exposure and HLA in healthy donors. Broader study findings: Reports indicated that the classifier achieved high specificity and sensitivity in diagnosing cytomegalovirus status. One cluster of highly shared sequence variants probably arose as a sequencing artifact.

Germline lookup yields CDR1 MNHEY and CDR2 SMNVEV (reference sequence). The trim removed 9 bases at V and 6 bases at J, leaving 9 bases unmatched. The CDR3 contains 14 residues. In the case of this clone: Its antigen remains unknown.

The PCR used 60 Vbeta and 13 Jbeta primers. Some clones are missing from TCRdb's copy, which holds only in-frame ones; the method was immunoSEQ multiplex PCR. The table shows around 150,000 clones, with 82% occurring only once. Input material: PBMCs. The chain carries TRBV27 and TRBJ2-3; 10 bases match TRBD2. The sequence was obtained from a woman in her forties or fifties in good health and CMV-seropositive. The CDR3 sequence is CASCLAGEEDTQYF. The CDR3 coding sequence is TGTGCCAGTTGTCTAGCGGGAGAGGAGGATACGCAGTATTTT.